This T cell receptor beta chain derives from a study of Ad26.COV2.S vaccination and SARS-CoV-2 variants. General study points: Placebo and vaccine recipients had non-spike TCR breadth that was similar. Total T cell responses may have been underestimated by the TCR breadth and depth analyses. CD8+ and CD4+ T cells specific for spike reportedly responded with substantial breadth after vaccination.

This CDR3 is 16 amino acids long. The germline gives CDR1 LNHNV, CDR2 YYDKDF (reference sequence). This table comes from immunoSEQ multiplex PCR, and its TCRdb copy is limited to in-frame clones, with some not included. The sample has 75,000 to 100,000 clones; roughly 85% are singletons. Of note for this clone: Its antigen is unknown. One junction end does not reproduce the germline sequence, and a read error may be involved.

This chain connects TRBV15 to TRBJ1-1; 9 bases align to TRBD1. The sequencing here drew on peripheral blood, taken after recovery from COVID-19. This clonotype originated in a human donor who had recovered from COVID-19. CDR3 nucleotide sequence: TGTGCCACCAGCAGAGAGAGGACAGGGGTGAACGCTGAAGCTTTCTTT. Amino acid sequence: CATSRERTGVNAEAFF. Looking up the rest from reference TRBV15 and TRBJ1-1 gives the full variable domain: DAMVIQNPRYQVTQFGKPVTLSCSQTLNHNVMYWYQQKSSQAPKLLFHYYDKDFNNEADTPDNFQSRRPNTSFCFLDIRSPGLGDTAMYLCATSRERTGVNAEAFFGQGTRLTVV.